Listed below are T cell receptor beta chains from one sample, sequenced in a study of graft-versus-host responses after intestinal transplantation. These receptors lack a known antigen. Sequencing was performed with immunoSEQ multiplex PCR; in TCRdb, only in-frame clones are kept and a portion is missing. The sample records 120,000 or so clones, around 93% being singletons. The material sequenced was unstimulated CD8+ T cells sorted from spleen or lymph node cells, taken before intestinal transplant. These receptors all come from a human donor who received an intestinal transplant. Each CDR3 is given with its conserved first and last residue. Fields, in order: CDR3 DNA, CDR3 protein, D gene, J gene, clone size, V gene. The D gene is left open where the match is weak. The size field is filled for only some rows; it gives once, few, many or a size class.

CDR3 DNA: TGCGCCAGCAGAGCCACAGGTGACACTGAAGCTTTCTTT
CDR3 protein: CASRATGDTEAFF
D gene: NA
J gene: TRBJ1-1
clone size: NA
V gene: TRBV2

CDR3 DNA: TGTGCCAGCAGCTTAACGGGCTTTTACGGGGAGCTGTTTTTT
CDR3 protein: CASSLTGFYGELFF
D gene: NA
J gene: TRBJ2-2
clone size: NA
V gene: TRBV11-3

CDR3 DNA: TGTGCCAGTAGTTTTTCTTCAACCCCCGTCAATGAGCAGTTCTTC
CDR3 protein: CASSFSSTPVNEQFF
D gene: NA
J gene: TRBJ2-1
clone size: NA
V gene: TRBV19

CDR3 DNA: TGTGCCAGCAGCCCCAGGGACAGACCCTACGAGCAGTACTTC
CDR3 protein: CASSPRDRPYEQYF
D gene: TRBD1
J gene: TRBJ2-7
clone size: NA
V gene: TRBV11-3

CDR3 DNA: TGTGCCAGCAGTATATTCCGGGACTACGAGCAGTACTTC
CDR3 protein: CASSIFRDYEQYF
D gene: NA
J gene: TRBJ2-7
clone size: NA
V gene: TRBV6-1

CDR3 DNA: TGCAGCACCTGGGGGGGCGCAGATACGCAGTATTTT
CDR3 protein: CSTWGGADTQYF
D gene: NA
J gene: TRBJ2-3
clone size: few
V gene: TRBV29-1

CDR3 DNA: TGTGCCAGCAGTGAGGGGTCCCAGGGCGACGAGCAGTACTTC
CDR3 protein: CASSEGSQGDEQYF
D gene: NA
J gene: TRBJ2-7
clone size: NA
V gene: TRBV6-6

CDR3 DNA: TGTGCCAGCAGCCAGGACAGCTACGAGCAGTACTTC
CDR3 protein: CASSQDSYEQYF
D gene: NA
J gene: TRBJ2-7
clone size: NA
V gene: TRBV7-9

CDR3 DNA: TGTGCCACCAGCAGAACTCAGGGGGCGGAAGAGACCCAGTACTTC
CDR3 protein: CATSRTQGAEETQYF
D gene: TRBD1
J gene: TRBJ2-5
clone size: NA
V gene: TRBV15

CDR3 DNA: TGTGCCAGCAGGGATATTCGACGGGGCCTAAACACCATATATTTT
CDR3 protein: CASRDIRRGLNTIYF
D gene: NA
J gene: TRBJ1-3
clone size: NA
V gene: TRBV28

CDR3 DNA: TGTGCCAGCAGAGACCCCCGGGAGACCCAGCAGTTCTTC
CDR3 protein: CASRDPRETQQFF
D gene: NA
J gene: TRBJ2-1
clone size: NA
V gene: TRBV28

CDR3 DNA: TGTGCCAGCAGTGAAGCGTCGGGTTACGAGCAGTACTTC
CDR3 protein: CASSEASGYEQYF
D gene: NA
J gene: TRBJ2-7
clone size: NA
V gene: TRBV6-1

CDR3 DNA: TGTGCCAGCAGCACATGGACAGGGACCACAGATACGCAGTATTTT
CDR3 protein: CASSTWTGTTDTQYF
D gene: TRBD1
J gene: TRBJ2-3
clone size: NA
V gene: TRBV5-6

CDR3 DNA: TGCGCCACCGTAGCCCTAGCGCCCGTGAGGAGGACCCAGTACTTC
CDR3 protein: CATVALAPVRRTQYF
D gene: NA
J gene: TRBJ2-5
clone size: NA
V gene: TRBV10-2

CDR3 DNA: TGTGCCAGCAGGGGAACCGGGACTAGCGGACCCAATGAGCAGTTCTTC
CDR3 protein: CASRGTGTSGPNEQFF
D gene: TRBD2
J gene: TRBJ2-1
clone size: NA
V gene: TRBV7-9

CDR3 DNA: TGTGCCAGCAGTTACTCGAGGGGGATCGAGCAGTACTTC
CDR3 protein: CASSYSRGIEQYF
D gene: NA
J gene: TRBJ2-7
clone size: NA
V gene: TRBV6-5

CDR3 DNA: TGTGCCAGCAGCTTGAATCCAACTAATGAAAAACTGTTTTTT
CDR3 protein: CASSLNPTNEKLFF
D gene: NA
J gene: TRBJ1-4
clone size: NA
V gene: TRBV7-9

CDR3 DNA: TGTGCCAGTACAGGAGGGAACACTGAAGCTTTCTTT
CDR3 protein: CASTGGNTEAFF
D gene: NA
J gene: TRBJ1-1
clone size: NA
V gene: TRBV19

CDR3 DNA: TGTGCCAGCAGCTTAGGCGACTCTGGGGCCAACGTCCTGACTTTC
CDR3 protein: CASSLGDSGANVLTF
D gene: NA
J gene: TRBJ2-6
clone size: NA
V gene: TRBV11-2

CDR3 DNA: TGTGCCAGCAGCTTAAGGGTAGCGGGATTAGATACGCAGTATTTT
CDR3 protein: CASSLRVAGLDTQYF
D gene: TRBD2
J gene: TRBJ2-3
clone size: NA
V gene: TRBV11-2

CDR3 DNA: TGTGCCTGGAGTACCGGACTAGCGGGAAACGAGCAGTACTTC
CDR3 protein: CAWSTGLAGNEQYF
D gene: TRBD2
J gene: TRBJ2-7
clone size: once
V gene: TRBV30

CDR3 DNA: TGTGCCAGCAGTCCTGGTCCCTGGGAGGCAGATACGCAGTATTTT
CDR3 protein: CASSPGPWEADTQYF
D gene: NA
J gene: TRBJ2-3
clone size: NA
V gene: TRBV27

CDR3 DNA: TGCGCCAGCAGCCCACCCGGGACAGGGGGCCACGAGCAGTACTTC
CDR3 protein: CASSPPGTGGHEQYF
D gene: TRBD1
J gene: TRBJ2-7
clone size: NA
V gene: TRBV5-1

CDR3 DNA: TGCGCCAGCAGCCCCGGGGGGGACTTAGGACAGCCCCAGCATTTT
CDR3 protein: CASSPGGDLGQPQHF
D gene: NA
J gene: TRBJ1-5
clone size: once
V gene: TRBV4-1

CDR3 DNA: TGTGCCAGCAGATGGACTAGCGGTAGCACAGATACGCAGTATTTT
CDR3 protein: CASRWTSGSTDTQYF
D gene: TRBD2
J gene: TRBJ2-3
clone size: NA
V gene: TRBV7-8

CDR3 DNA: TGTGCCAGCACGACCGAACGGGGGAACACTGAAGCTTTCTTT
CDR3 protein: CASTTERGNTEAFF
D gene: NA
J gene: TRBJ1-1
clone size: NA
V gene: TRBV2

CDR3 DNA: TGTGCCAGCAGCTTGACAGGGGGATACGAGCAGTACTTC
CDR3 protein: CASSLTGGYEQYF
D gene: TRBD1
J gene: TRBJ2-7
clone size: NA
V gene: TRBV5-4